This paragraph covers one TCR beta chain sequence. What it binds is not known. V was clipped by 5 bases and J by 2 bases, with 3 bases between them. This CDR3 contains 11 residues. Germline V lookup: CDR1 SGHTA, CDR2 FQGNSA. The donors (healthy individuals) were bone marrow donors. Likely unrecorded immune exposures existed in these nominally healthy donors. This entry is derived from a study of cytomegalovirus exposure and HLA in healthy donors. PCR involved 60 Vbeta and 13 Jbeta primers. Here immunoSEQ multiplex PCR was the method, and the copy in TCRdb shows in-frame clones only, minus some. The sample lists around 100,000 clones, approximately 72% occurring once. Whole-study results and caveats: A few chains tied to CMV proved CMV antigen-specific in vitro. Altogether, 164 TCR beta chains were recorded as cytomegalovirus-associated.

The genes are TRBV7-2 and TRBJ2-5, with unresolved D. The sample comprised PBMCs. The origin of this receptor is a male donor in good health and CMV-seropositive. DNA of the CDR3: TGTGCCAGCAGCCCTCAAGAGACCCAGTACTTC. Translated, it gives CASSPQETQYF.